This T cell receptor beta chain derives from a study of blood T cell repertoires in COVID-19. V lost 5 bases and J lost 1; bases outside the gene matches: 6. The CDR3 runs to 15 residues. Germline loops: CDR1 LGHDT, CDR2 YNNKEL (reference sequence). Profiled with immunoSEQ multiplex PCR; TCRdb holds only in-frame clones, not every one. Of a few hundred thousand clones detected, about 90% appear once; the ten largest clones hold approximately 2%. The chain couples TRBV3-1 (or the pseudogene TRBV3-2) to TRBJ1-1; 8 nucleotides match TRBD1. The source is a woman aged 55-69 years who had recovered from COVID-19. Source material: PBMCs or T cells enriched from blood (not recorded which). DNA of the CDR3: TGTGCCAGCAGCTCGGCCGGGACAGGGAACACTGAAGCTTTCTTT. Its translation: CASSSAGTGNTEAFF.